This T cell receptor beta chain stems from a study of beta chain features in type 1 diabetes. All of the isolated RNA was reverse transcribed, so expressed TCRB transcripts were sequenced. Repertoires were generated with immunoSEQ multiplex PCR, while TCRdb's copy carries only in-frame clones and drops some. The sample shows about 360,000 clones, 10% to 15% of them seen only once. V lost 3 bases and J lost 2; bases outside the gene matches: 11. The CDR3 consists of 17 residues. CDR1 and CDR2 (germline): SGDLS, YYNGEE. Sampling consisted of one heparinised blood draw per donor, averaging about 116 mL. This clone showed up just a few times. Its target is unknown. Study findings and constraints: Shorter templates might be favored by PCR, and equally so in patients and in controls. People with Type 1 diabetes carried modestly yet significantly shorter TCRB CDR3s in all four CD4+ subsets. Compared to healthy donors, patients appeared to have naive, central memory and Treg TCRB repertoires that were more alike. Patients with type 1 diabetes carried fewer insertions and had more deletions at their VDJ junctions.

The TCR was taken from a woman between 18 and 29 years old with type 1 diabetes. The chain carries TRBV9 and TRBJ2-5; TRBD2 matches 9 bases. The sequenced sample consisted of naive CD4+ T cells from blood. Written as DNA, the CDR3 is TGTGCCAGCAGCGAAGGGGAGGCGGGAGGGAGACAAGAGACCCAGTACTTC. Amino acids: CASSEGEAGGRQETQYF.